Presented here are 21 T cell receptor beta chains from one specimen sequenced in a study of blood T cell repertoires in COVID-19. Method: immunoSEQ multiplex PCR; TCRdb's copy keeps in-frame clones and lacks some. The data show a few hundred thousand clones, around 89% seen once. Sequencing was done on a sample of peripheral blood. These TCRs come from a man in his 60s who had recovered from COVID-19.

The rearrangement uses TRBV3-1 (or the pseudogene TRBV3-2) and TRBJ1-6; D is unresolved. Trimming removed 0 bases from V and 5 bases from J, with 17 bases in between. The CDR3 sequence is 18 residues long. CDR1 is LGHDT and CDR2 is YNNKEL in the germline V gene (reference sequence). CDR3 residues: CASSQEGSRRNHNSPLHF. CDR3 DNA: TGTGCCAGCAGCCAAGAAGGGAGCAGGCGGAACCATAATTCACCCCTCCACTTT.

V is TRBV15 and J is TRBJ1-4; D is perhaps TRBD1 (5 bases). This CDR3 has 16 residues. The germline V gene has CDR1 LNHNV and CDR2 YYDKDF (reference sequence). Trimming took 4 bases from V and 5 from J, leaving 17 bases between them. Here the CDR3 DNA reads TGTGCCACCAGCACCGGCCGGGACGGAGGGAATGAAAAACTGTTTTTT. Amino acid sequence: CATSTGRDGGNEKLFF.

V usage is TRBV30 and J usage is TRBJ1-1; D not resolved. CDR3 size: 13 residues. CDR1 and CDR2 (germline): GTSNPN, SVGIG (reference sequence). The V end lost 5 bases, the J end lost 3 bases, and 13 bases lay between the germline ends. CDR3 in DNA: TGTGCCTGGGGGCCCGGGTGGGACACTGAAGCTTTCTTT. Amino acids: CAWGPGWDTEAFF.

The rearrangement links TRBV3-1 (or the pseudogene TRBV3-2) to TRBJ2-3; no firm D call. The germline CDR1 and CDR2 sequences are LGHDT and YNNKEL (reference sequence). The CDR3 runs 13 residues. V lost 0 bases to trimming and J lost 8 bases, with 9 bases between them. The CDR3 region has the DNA TGTGCCAGCAGCCAAGATCCCACTGGTACGCAGTATTTT. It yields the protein CASSQDPTGTQYF.

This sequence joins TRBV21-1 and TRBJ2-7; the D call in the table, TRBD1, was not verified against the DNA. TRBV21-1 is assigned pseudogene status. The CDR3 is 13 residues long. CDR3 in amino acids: CASRRDRVVDQYF. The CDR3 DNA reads TGTGCCAGCCGCCGGGACAGGGTGGTTGACCAGTACTTC.

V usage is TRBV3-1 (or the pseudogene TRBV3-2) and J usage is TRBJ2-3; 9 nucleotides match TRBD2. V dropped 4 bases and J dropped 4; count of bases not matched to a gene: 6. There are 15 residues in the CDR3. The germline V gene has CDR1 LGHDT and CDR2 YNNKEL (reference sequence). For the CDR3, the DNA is TGTGCCAGCAGCCTGTTGCGGGGGGGCTCAGATACGCAGTATTTT. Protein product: CASSLLRGGSDTQYF.

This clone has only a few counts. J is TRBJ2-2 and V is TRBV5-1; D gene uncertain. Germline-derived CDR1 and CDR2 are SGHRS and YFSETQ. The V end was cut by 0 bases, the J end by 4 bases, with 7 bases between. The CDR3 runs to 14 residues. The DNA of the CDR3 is TGCGCCAGCAGCTTGGTTTTATCCACCGGGGAGCTGTTTTTT. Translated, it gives CASSLVLSTGELFF.

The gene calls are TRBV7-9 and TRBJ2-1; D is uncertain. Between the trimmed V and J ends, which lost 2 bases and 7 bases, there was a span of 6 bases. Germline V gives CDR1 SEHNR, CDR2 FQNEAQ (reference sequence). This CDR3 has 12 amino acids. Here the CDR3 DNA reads TGTGCCAGCAGCTTATTCGGGAATGAGCAGTTCTTC. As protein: CASSLFGNEQFF.

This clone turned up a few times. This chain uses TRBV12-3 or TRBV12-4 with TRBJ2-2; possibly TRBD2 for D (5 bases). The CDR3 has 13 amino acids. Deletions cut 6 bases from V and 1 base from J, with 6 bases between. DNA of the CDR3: TGTGCCAGCAGGAGGGAGAACACCGGGGAGCTGTTTTTT. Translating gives CASRRENTGELFF.

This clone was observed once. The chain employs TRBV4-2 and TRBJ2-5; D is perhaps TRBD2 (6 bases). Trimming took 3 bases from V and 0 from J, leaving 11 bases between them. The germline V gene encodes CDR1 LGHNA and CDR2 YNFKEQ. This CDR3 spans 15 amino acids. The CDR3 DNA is TGTGCCAGCAGCCAGACCCGGGGGTACCAAGAGACCCAGTACTTC. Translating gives CASSQTRGYQETQYF.

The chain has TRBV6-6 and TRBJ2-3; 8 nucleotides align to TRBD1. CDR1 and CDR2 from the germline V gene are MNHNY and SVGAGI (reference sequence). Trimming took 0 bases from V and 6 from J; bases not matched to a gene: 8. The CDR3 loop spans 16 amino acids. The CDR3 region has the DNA TGTGCCAGCAGTTACTCTGCGGGCAGGGGGCTGGATACGCAGTATTTT. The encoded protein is CASSYSAGRGLDTQYF.

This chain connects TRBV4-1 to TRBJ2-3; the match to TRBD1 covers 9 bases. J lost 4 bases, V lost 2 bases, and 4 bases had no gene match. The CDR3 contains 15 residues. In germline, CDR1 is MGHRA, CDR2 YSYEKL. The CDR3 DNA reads TGCGCCAGCAGCCAATGGGGACAGGGCCCAGATACGCAGTATTTT. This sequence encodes CASSQWGQGPDTQYF.

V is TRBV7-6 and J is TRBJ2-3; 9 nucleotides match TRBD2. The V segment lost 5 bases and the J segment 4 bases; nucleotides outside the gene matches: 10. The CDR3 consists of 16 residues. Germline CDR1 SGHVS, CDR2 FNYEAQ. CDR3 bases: TGTGCCAGCAGCGCTTCTAGCGGGGCCCCGGCAGATACGCAGTATTTT. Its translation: CASSASSGAPADTQYF. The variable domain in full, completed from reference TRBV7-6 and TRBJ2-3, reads GAGVSQSPRYKVTKRGQDVALRCDPISGHVSLYWYRQALGQGPEFLTYFNYEAQQDKSGLPNDRFSAERPEGSISTLTIQRTEQRDSAMYRCASSASSGAPADTQYFGPGTRLTVL.

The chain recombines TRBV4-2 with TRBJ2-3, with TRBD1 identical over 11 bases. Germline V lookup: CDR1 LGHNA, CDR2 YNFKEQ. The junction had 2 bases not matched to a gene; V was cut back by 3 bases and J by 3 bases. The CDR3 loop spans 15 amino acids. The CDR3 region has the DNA TGTGCCAGCAGCCAGGACAGGGGGCCGACAGATACGCAGTATTTT. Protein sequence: CASSQDRGPTDTQYF.

The CDR3 region has the DNA TGCGCCAGCAGCGGCGGCAGATCTAATGAAAAACTGTTTTTT. This codes for CASSGGRSNEKLFF. The chain joins TRBV5-1 to TRBJ1-4; no clear D gene. V lost 4 bases to trimming and J lost 3 bases, with 10 bases between them. The germline gives CDR1 SGHRS, CDR2 YFSETQ. The CDR3 is made up of 14 amino acids. The entire variable domain, with the rest obtained from reference TRBV5-1 and TRBJ1-4, is as follows: KAGVTQTPRYLIKTRGQQVTLSCSPISGHRSVSWYQQTPGQGLQFLFEYFSETQRNKGNFPGRFSGRQFSNSRSEMNVSTLELGDSALYLCASSGGRSNEKLFFGSGTQLSVL.

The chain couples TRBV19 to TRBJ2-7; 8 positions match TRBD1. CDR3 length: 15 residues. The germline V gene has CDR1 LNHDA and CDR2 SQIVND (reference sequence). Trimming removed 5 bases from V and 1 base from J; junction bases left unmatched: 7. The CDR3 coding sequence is TGTGCCAGTAGTTGGGGCAGACAGGGGTCCTACGAGCAGTACTTC. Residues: CASSWGRQGSYEQYF.

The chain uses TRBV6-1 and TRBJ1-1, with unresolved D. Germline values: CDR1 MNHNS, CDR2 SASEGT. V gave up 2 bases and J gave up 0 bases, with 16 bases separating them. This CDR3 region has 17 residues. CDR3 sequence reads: CASSERERPPMNTEAFF. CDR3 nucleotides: TGTGCCAGCAGTGAACGGGAGCGTCCCCCTATGAACACTGAAGCTTTCTTT.

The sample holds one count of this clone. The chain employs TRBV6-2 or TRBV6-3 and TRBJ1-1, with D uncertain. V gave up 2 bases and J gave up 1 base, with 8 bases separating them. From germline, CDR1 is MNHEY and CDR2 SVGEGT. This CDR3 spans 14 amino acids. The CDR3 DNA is TGTGCCAGCAGTTACCCGTTGAGGAACACTGAAGCTTTCTTT. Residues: CASSYPLRNTEAFF.

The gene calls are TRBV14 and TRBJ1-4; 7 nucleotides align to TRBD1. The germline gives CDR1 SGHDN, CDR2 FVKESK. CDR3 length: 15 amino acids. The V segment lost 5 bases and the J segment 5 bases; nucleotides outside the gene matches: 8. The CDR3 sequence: CASSGGTVLNEKLFF. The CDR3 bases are TGTGCCAGCAGCGGCGGGACAGTTCTAAATGAAAAACTGTTTTTT.

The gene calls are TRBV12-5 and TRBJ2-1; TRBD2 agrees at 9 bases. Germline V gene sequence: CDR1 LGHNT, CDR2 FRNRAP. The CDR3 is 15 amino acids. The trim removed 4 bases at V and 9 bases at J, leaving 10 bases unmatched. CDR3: CASGSSGGGAIEQFF. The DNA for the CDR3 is TGTGCTAGTGGTTCCTCTGGCGGGGGGGCGATTGAGCAGTTCTTC.

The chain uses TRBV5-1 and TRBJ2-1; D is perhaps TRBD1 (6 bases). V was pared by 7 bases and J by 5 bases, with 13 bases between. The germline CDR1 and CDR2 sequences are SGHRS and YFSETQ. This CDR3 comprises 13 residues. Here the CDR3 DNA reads TGCGCCAGCTGGGGAACAGGGAACAATGAGCAGTTCTTC. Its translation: CASWGTGNNEQFF.